Below, one T cell receptor (beta chain) is given with its context. Its antigen remains unknown. Primers used in a second PCR of roughly 6 to 11 cycles were a sample-barcoded 5' primer and a J-beta primer mix. TCRdb reanalysed the 5' RACE reads using MiXCR and keeps one entry per CDR3 protein. The sample records about 1,000,000 distinct CDR3 sequences, 40% to 55% being singletons. This sample stems from a study of blood T cells in healthy people across ages. Study-wide results and caveats: The recorded TCR beta diversity per million T cells decreased in a roughly linear manner with age. Greater diversity and more naive CD4+ cells were seen in long-lived donors than in aged donors.

Per sample, at least 6 micrograms of total RNA were extracted. The CDR3 covers 17 residues. Trimming took 4 bases from V and 0 from J, leaving 13 bases between them. Germline V gene sequence: CDR1 SGHTA, CDR2 FQGTGA. V is TRBV7-3 and J is TRBJ2-6; D perhaps matches TRBD2 (5 bases). The sample consisted of blood. The origin of this receptor is a woman between 55 and 75 years old in good health. CDR3 amino acids: CASSSPGRDSGANVLTF. The CDR3 DNA reads as TGTGCCAGCAGCTCACCAGGACGGGACTCTGGGGCCAACGTCCTGACTTTC.